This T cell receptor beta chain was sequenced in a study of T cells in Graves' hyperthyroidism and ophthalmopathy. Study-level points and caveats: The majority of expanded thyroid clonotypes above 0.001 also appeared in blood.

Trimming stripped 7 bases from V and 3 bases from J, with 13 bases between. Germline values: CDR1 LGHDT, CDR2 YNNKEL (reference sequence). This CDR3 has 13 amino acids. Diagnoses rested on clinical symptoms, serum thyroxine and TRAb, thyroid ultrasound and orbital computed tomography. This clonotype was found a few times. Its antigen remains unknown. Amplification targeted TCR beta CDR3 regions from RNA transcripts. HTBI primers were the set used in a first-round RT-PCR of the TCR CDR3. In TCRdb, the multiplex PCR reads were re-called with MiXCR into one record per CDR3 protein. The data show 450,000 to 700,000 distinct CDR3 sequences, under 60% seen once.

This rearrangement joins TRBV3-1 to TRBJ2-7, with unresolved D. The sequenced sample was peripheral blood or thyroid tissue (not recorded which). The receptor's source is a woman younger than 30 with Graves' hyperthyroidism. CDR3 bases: TGTGCCAGCAACGAAGAAGGAGACTACGAGCAGTACTTC. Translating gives CASNEEGDYEQYF.